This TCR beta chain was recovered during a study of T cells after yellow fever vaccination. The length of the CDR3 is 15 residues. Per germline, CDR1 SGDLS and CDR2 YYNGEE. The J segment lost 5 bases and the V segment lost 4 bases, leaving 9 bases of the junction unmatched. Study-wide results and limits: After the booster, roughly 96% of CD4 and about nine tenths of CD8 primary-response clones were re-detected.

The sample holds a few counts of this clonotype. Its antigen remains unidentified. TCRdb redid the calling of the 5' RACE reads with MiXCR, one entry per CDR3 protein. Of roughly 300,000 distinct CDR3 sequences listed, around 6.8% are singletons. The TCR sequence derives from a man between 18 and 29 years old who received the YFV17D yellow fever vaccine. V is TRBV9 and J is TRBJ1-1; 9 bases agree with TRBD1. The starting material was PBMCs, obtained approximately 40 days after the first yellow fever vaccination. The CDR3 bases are TGTGCCAGCAGCCCCCATCCGACAGGGGGGACTGAAGCTTTCTTT. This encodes CASSPHPTGGTEAFF. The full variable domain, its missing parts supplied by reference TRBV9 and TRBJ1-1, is DSGVTQTPKHLITATGQRVTLRCSPRSGDLSVYWYQQSLDQGLQFLIQYYNGEERAKGNILERFSAQQFPDLHSELNLSSLELGDSALYFCASSPHPTGGTEAFFGQGTRLTVV.